These 14 T cell receptor beta chains came from one sample sequenced in a study of shared clonotypes between healthy human individuals. Repertoires were generated with immunoSEQ multiplex PCR, while TCRdb's copy carries only in-frame clones and drops some. The table has about 690,000 clones, 80% to 95% seen once; the top ten hold 34%. Sequenced material: memory CD8+ T cells from PBMCs. Subset described: CD45RO+ cells pooled with CCR7-negative TemRA cells. Receptors originate from a man aged 18 to 29 in good health. Some clones in this sample may be carry-over from other donors' samples.

The CDR3 here is CASSLGGARQRYEQYF. As DNA, the CDR3 is TGTGCCAGCAGCCTCGGGGGGGCCAGGCAACGCTACGAGCAGTACTTC. J is TRBJ2-7 and V is TRBV7-2; 8 nucleotides align to TRBD2. Germline CDR1 is SGHTA and CDR2 is FQGNSA. After removal of 5 bases from V and 3 bases from J, the junction contained 12 bases not matched to a gene. This CDR3 has 16 residues.

The DNA of the CDR3 is TGTGCCAGCAGCTTGGGATCTGGACTAGCGAAGTACAATGAGCAGTTCTTC. It is translated as CASSLGSGLAKYNEQFF. The chain is built from TRBV5-4 and TRBJ2-1; 9 nucleotides match TRBD2. Germline V lookup: CDR1 SGHNT, CDR2 YYREEE (reference sequence). This CDR3 region has 17 residues. Unmatched junction bases numbered 8, after V lost 0 bases and J lost 4 bases. The full variable domain, in which reference TRBV5-4 and TRBJ2-1 provide the parts outside the CDR3, is ETGVTQSPTHLIKTRGQQVTLRCSSQSGHNTVSWYQQALGQGPQFIFQYYREEENGRGNFPPRFSGLQFPNYSSELNVNALELDDSALYLCASSLGSGLAKYNEQFFGPGTRLTVL.

The rearrangement links TRBV20-1 to TRBJ1-4; no clear D gene. Germline CDR1 is DFQATT and CDR2 is SNEGSKA (reference sequence). V was cut by 2 bases and J by 5 bases, with 3 bases left in between. The length of the CDR3 is 11 residues. CDR3 sequence reads: CSARSNEKLFF. DNA for the CDR3: TGCAGTGCTAGAAGCAATGAAAAACTGTTTTTT.

The chain couples TRBV9 to TRBJ1-5, with TRBD1 as a possible D gene (5 bases). The V end was cut by 4 bases, the J end by 7 bases, with 15 bases between. CDR1 and CDR2 from the germline V gene are SGDLS and YYNGEE. This CDR3 comprises 14 residues. The CDR3 coding sequence is TGTGCCAGCAGCCTCGGGACTTCAGGGCAGCCCCAGCATTTT. Translation gives CASSLGTSGQPQHF.

The chain employs TRBV2 and TRBJ1-2; TRBD1 matches at 9 bases. The length of the CDR3 is 14 residues. V was pared by 6 bases and J by 5 bases, with 7 bases of the junction left unmatched. Per the germline V gene, CDR1 is SNHLY and CDR2 is FYNNEI. This CDR3 reads CASRPRDRVYGYTF. For the CDR3, the DNA is TGTGCCAGCAGGCCCCGGGACAGGGTTTATGGCTACACCTTC.

The V call is TRBV7-9, the J call TRBJ1-5, with a possible D match to TRBD1 (5 bases). The CDR3 has 14 residues. The V and J ends lost 5 bases and 3 bases respectively, with 11 bases between them. Germline CDR1 and CDR2: SEHNR and FQNEAQ (reference sequence). The CDR3 reads CASSGGGANQPQHF. Written as DNA, the CDR3 is TGTGCCAGCAGCGGGGGAGGTGCCAATCAGCCCCAGCATTTT.

V usage is TRBV18 and J usage is TRBJ2-1; tentatively, D is TRBD1 or TRBD2 (5 bases each). Germline loops: CDR1 KGHSH, CDR2 LQKENI. V dropped 1 base and J dropped 8 bases, with 12 bases sitting between them. The CDR3 totals 14 residues. CDR3 sequence: CASSPRGSSDEQFF. The CDR3 region has the DNA TGTGCCAGCTCACCACGGGGGAGCTCGGATGAGCAGTTCTTC.

Comments on this clone: One base separates it from a far larger clone, so it is likely a read error. The chain couples TRBV7-8 to TRBJ2-2; 10 nucleotides match TRBD2. V shed 5 bases and J 1 base; nucleotides not matched to a gene: 1. The CDR3 sequence is 15 residues long. Germline lookup yields CDR1 SGHVS and CDR2 FQNEAQ. As DNA, the CDR3 is TGTGCCAGCAGCCGGACTAGCGGGAACACCGGGGAGCTGTTTTTT. Translating gives CASSRTSGNTGELFF.

This clone has a single count. The genes are TRBV5-6 and TRBJ2-5; 7 bases fit TRBD2. Germline V gives CDR1 SGHDT, CDR2 YYEEEE. With 0 bases clipped from V and 0 bases from J, the junction kept 5 bases outside the gene matches. This CDR3 is 16 amino acids long. CDR3 protein: CASSLEASGNQETQYF. CDR3 in DNA: TGTGCCAGCAGCTTGGAGGCTAGCGGAAACCAAGAGACCCAGTACTTC.

The rearrangement joins TRBV28 to TRBJ1-1; the match to TRBD1 covers 7 bases. The V gene end was trimmed by 8 bases and the J gene end by 2 bases; junction bases not matched to a gene: 8. Germline lookup yields CDR1 MDHEN and CDR2 SYDVKM. The CDR3 has 14 residues. CDR3 loop: CASWRGTANTEAFF. CDR3 nucleotides: TGTGCCAGCTGGAGGGGGACAGCAAACACTGAAGCTTTCTTT.

The chain combines TRBV11-2 with TRBJ2-1; TRBD2 is a possible D gene (6 bases). The CDR3 length is 17 residues. Trimming stripped 6 bases from V and 8 bases from J, with 26 bases between. Germline CDR1 reads SGHAT; CDR2 reads FQNNGV. CDR3 in amino acids: CASSPKNIPGSRDEQFF. CDR3 bases: TGTGCCAGCAGTCCGAAAAACATCCCCGGGAGTAGGGATGAGCAGTTCTTC.

The chain recombines TRBV4-1 with TRBJ2-7; D is uncertain. V dropped 0 bases and J dropped 4 bases, with 10 bases sitting between them. CDR3 length equals 14 residues. CDR1 is MGHRA and CDR2 is YSYEKL in the germline V gene. In DNA form, the CDR3 reads TGCGCCAGCAGCCAAGATCGCTTAGTTTACGAGCAGTACTTC. Amino acid sequence: CASSQDRLVYEQYF.

The chain is built from TRBV4-1 and TRBJ1-4, with 7 bases identical to TRBD1. In germline, CDR1 is MGHRA, CDR2 YSYEKL. The CDR3 is 16 residues long. V lost 2 bases and J lost 1; bases outside the gene matches: 4. The CDR3 spells CASSQKDRKTNEKLFF. CDR3 nucleotides: TGCGCCAGCAGCCAAAAGGACAGGAAAACTAATGAAAAACTGTTTTTT.

The chain combines TRBV4-2 with TRBJ1-3; no clear D gene. The CDR3 extends over 16 amino acids. V shed 4 bases and J shed 0 bases, with 13 bases lying between them. Germline V lookup: CDR1 LGHNA, CDR2 YNFKEQ. CDR3 sequence: CASSRDPAYSGNTIYF. Written as DNA, the CDR3 is TGTGCCAGCAGCCGAGACCCTGCCTACTCTGGAAACACCATATATTTT.